The source of this T cell receptor (beta chain) is a study of blood T cell repertoires in COVID-19. Data came from immunoSEQ multiplex PCR; TCRdb stores just in-frame clones and leaves some out. Among 110,000 or so clones listed, 70% to 80% were seen once. This clone was seen more than once but under ten times. This CDR3 has 16 amino acids. Germline assignment: CDR1 SGDLS and CDR2 YYNGEE. Trimming removed 0 bases from V and 0 bases from J, with 10 bases in between. This sequence was found in a man aged 65 to 85 with acute or convalescent COVID-19. This rearrangement joins TRBV9 to TRBJ1-3; D unresolved. The sequenced material came from peripheral blood. The chain's CDR3 is CASSVGAQDSGNTIYF. CDR3 bases: TGTGCCAGCAGCGTAGGGGCCCAAGACTCTGGAAACACCATATATTTT.